This T cell receptor (beta chain) was found in a study of CD8+ T cells in alopecia areata. RNA extraction was followed by reverse transcription into cDNA, which acted as the sequencing template. Some clones are missing from TCRdb's copy, which holds only in-frame ones; the method was immunoSEQ multiplex PCR. The sample contains some 51,000 clones, 96% of which appear only once. Trimming removed 5 bases from V and 5 bases from J, with 21 bases in between. The CDR3 is 17 amino acids. Per the germline V gene, CDR1 is SGHTA and CDR2 is FQGNSA. This sample comprised CD8+ T cells sorted from blood, obtained at week 0. The chain is built from TRBV7-2 and TRBJ1-4, with D maybe TRBD1 (5 bases). The sequence came from a human donor with alopecia areata. DNA of the CDR3: TGTGCCAGCAGCCAATGGGGGGACCTGGGGCCCAATGAAAAACTGTTTTTT. Encoded protein: CASSQWGDLGPNEKLFF.